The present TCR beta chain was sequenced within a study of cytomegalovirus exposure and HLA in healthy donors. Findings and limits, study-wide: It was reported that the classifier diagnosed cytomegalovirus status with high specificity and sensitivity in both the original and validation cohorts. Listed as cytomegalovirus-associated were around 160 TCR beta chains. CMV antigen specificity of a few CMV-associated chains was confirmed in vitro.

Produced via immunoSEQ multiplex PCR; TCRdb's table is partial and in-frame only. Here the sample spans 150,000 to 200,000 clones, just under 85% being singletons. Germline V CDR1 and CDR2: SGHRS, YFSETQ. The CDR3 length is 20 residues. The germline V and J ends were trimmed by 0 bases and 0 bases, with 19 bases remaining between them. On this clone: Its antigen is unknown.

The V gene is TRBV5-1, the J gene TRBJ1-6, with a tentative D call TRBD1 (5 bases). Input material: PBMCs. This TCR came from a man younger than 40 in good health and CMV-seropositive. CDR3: CASSLVPNHGGSSYNSPLHF. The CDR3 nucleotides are TGCGCCAGCAGCTTGGTCCCCAACCACGGGGGGAGCTCCTATAATTCACCCCTCCACTTT.